The sample holds a few counts of the clone carrying this T cell receptor (beta chain). This entry comes from a study of blood T cell repertoires in COVID-19. Seattle patient enrollment occurred during active infection, with longitudinal follow-up thereafter. This CDR3 spans 13 amino acids. V was trimmed by 6 bases and J by 0 bases, leaving 6 bases between them. Germline-derived CDR1 and CDR2 are LGHNT and FRNRAP. Sequencing was performed with immunoSEQ multiplex PCR; in TCRdb, only in-frame clones are kept and a portion is missing. The table shows roughly 60,000 clones, with 72% occurring only once. V usage is TRBV12-5 and J usage is TRBJ1-5; D perhaps matches TRBD1 (5 bases). Sequencing was performed on peripheral blood. The source is a woman in her seventies with COVID-19, enrolled during active disease. This CDR3 is CASGDSSNQPQHF. Written as DNA, the CDR3 is TGTGCTAGTGGAGACAGTAGCAATCAGCCCCAGCATTTT.